Listed here is a single T cell receptor (beta chain). Methods used by the authors: The authors estimated nucleated cell counts from reference gene primer amplification. Repertoires were generated with immunoSEQ multiplex PCR, while TCRdb's copy carries only in-frame clones and drops some. Clone size and the V and J calls come from that table; the DNA yielded D and trimming. The sample has roughly 150,000 clones; around 89% are singletons. CDR3 length: 15 amino acids. The V gene's germline CDR1 is KGHDR and CDR2 SFDVKD. V lost 4 bases and J lost 2, with 13 bases in between. The sample belongs to a study of blood T cell repertoires in COVID-19. About the study: There were acute and convalescent COVID-19 samples, and they came from the United States, Italy and Spain. The cDNA or gDNA used as material had been derived from T cells, B-cell-depleted T cells, or PBMCs.

This sequence was found in a man aged 45-60 years who had recovered from COVID-19. The chain recombines TRBV24-1 with TRBJ2-5; maybe TRBD1 (5 bases). The sequencing input was peripheral blood. The CDR3 protein is CATSDTGHTQETQYF. For the CDR3, the DNA is TGTGCCACCAGTGACACAGGACATACGCAAGAGACCCAGTACTTC.